Reported below is one TCR beta chain. The V end lost 1 base, the J end lost 5 bases, and 8 bases lay between the germline ends. This CDR3 contains 13 residues. Germline CDR1 reads SGHTA; CDR2 reads FQGNSA. With 500 to 650 ng total RNA as template and a constant-region primer, TCR beta cDNA was made. Sequencing libraries for TCR beta derived from three nested multiplex PCR rounds that used slightly modified ARM-PCR. TRBV1-TRBV30 forward primers paired with a C-beta reverse primer were used in the first two PCR rounds, which ran roughly 10 cycles each. From the multiplex PCR reads, TCRdb called clonotypes with MiXCR, one entry per CDR3 protein. Seen here are 50,000 or so distinct CDR3 sequences, about 80% observed once, and the top ten hold approximately 25%. This record comes from a study of tumor-infiltrating lymphocytes in primary liver carcinoma. Unsorted bulk tissue, about 20-32 mg of it, served as the source for co-extraction of RNA and DNA. All patients had surgically resected primary liver carcinoma. Samples came from superior, inferior, lateral poles and tumor centre.

The sequence was collected from a man in his forties or fifties with primary liver carcinoma and hepatitis B virus infection. Sample: liver tumor tissue from sampling region 5. Subset meaning: tumor region T5, tumor centre. The chain has TRBV7-2 and TRBJ2-5; D remains unclear. CDR3 region: CASSLGGFETQYF. The CDR3 DNA is TGTGCCAGCAGCTTAGGAGGTTTCGAGACCCAGTACTTC.